This TCR beta chain was profiled in a study of pediatric ulcerative colitis. Findings and caveats of the study: Clonal expansions reduced rectal repertoire diversity in acute severe colitis. Blood-rectal clonal overlap within each person was significantly higher in ulcerative colitis patients than controls.

Sequencing was at survey level. Some clones are missing from TCRdb's copy, which holds only in-frame ones; the method was immunoSEQ multiplex PCR. The sample lists tens of thousands of clones; 70% to 80% were seen once. Of note for this clone: Antigen: not known.

Colonoscopy and blood draw happened at the same time. Sequenced material: blood. This sequence was found in a boy younger than 18 with moderate ulcerative colitis.

The CDR3 loop reads CASSIYDRVGTDTQYF. CDR3 sequence (DNA): TGTGCCAGTAGTATTTATGACAGGGTTGGCACAGATACGCAGTATTTT. The V and J genes are TRBV19 and TRBJ2-3; 7 bases are shared with TRBD1. The CDR3 totals 16 residues. The V gene end was trimmed by 3 bases and the J gene end by 1 base; junction bases not matched to a gene: 7. Germline loops: CDR1 LNHDA, CDR2 SQIVND (reference sequence).